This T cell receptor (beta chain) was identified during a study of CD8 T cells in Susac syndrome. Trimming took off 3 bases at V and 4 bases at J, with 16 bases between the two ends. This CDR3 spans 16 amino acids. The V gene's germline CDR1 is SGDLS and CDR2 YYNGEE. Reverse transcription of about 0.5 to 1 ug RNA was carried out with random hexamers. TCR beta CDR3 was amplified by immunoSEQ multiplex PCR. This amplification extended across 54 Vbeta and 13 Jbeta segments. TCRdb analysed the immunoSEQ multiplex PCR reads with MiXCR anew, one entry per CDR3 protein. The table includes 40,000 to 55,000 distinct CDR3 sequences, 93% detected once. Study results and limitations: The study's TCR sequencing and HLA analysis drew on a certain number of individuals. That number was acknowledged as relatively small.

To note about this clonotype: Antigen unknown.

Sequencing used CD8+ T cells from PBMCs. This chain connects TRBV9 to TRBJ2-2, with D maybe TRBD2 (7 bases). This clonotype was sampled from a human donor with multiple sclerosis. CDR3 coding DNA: TGTGCCAGCAGCGCCGAGGGGGGGGCCCCCACCGGGGAGCTGTTTTTT. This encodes CASSAEGGAPTGELFF.